Below, one T cell receptor beta chain is given with its context. Per the germline V gene, CDR1 is WSHSY and CDR2 is SAAADI. Trimming left V 3 bases short and J 4 bases short, with 13 bases between. CDR3 length: 15 residues. Cohort allocation depended upon clinical history that participants reported. Exposed study participants had met a COVID-19 case within 2 weeks before entry. This sample is drawn from a study of blood T cell repertoires in COVID-19. Study as a whole: From T cells, B-cell-depleted T cells, or PBMCs came the material, which was cDNA or gDNA.

Per the authors' pipeline: Counts of nucleated cells, estimated from reference gene primer amplification, were obtained. The repertoire was sequenced with immunoSEQ multiplex PCR; TCRdb's copy has only in-frame clones and lacks some. The V and J calls and clone size are taken from that table; D and trimming were inferred from the DNA. The sample consists of more than 300,000 clones, about nine tenths of them appearing once. The gene calls are TRBV10-2 and TRBJ1-5; D unresolved. The sample comprised PBMCs or T cells enriched from blood (not recorded which). The clonotype was recovered from a woman between 40 and 50 years old who had been exposed to COVID-19. Here the CDR3 reads CASSEIGLPNQPQHF. The CDR3 nucleotides are TGCGCCAGCAGTGAAATAGGACTGCCGAATCAGCCCCAGCATTTT.